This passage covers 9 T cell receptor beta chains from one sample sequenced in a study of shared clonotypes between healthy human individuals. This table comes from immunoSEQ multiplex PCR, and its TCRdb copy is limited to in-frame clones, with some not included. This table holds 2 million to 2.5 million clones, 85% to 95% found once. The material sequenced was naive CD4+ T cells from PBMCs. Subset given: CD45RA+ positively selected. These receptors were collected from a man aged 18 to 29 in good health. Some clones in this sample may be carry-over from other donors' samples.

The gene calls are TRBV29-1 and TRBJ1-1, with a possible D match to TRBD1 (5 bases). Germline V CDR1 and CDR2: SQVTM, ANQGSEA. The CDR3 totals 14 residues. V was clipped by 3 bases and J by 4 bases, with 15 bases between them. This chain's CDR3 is CSVEGQRAATEAFF. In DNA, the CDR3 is TGCAGCGTTGAGGGGCAGAGGGCGGCCACTGAAGCTTTCTTT. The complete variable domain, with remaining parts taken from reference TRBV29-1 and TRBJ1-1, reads SAVISQKPSRDICQRGTSLTIQCQVDSQVTMMFWYRQQPGQSLTLIATANQGSEATYESGFVIDKFPISRPNLTFSTLTVSNMSPEDSSIYLCSVEGQRAATEAFFGQGTRLTVV.

The chain's CDR3 is CASSFPQSPGTSGRYYEQYF. The CDR3 DNA follows: TGCGCCAGCAGCTTCCCTCAGAGTCCCGGGACTAGCGGGAGGTACTACGAGCAGTACTTC. The V gene is TRBV5-1, the J gene TRBJ2-7, with 15 bases lining up with TRBD2. Germline lookup yields CDR1 SGHRS and CDR2 YFSETQ. CDR3 length equals 20 residues. V lost 2 bases and J lost 3; bases outside the gene matches: 15.

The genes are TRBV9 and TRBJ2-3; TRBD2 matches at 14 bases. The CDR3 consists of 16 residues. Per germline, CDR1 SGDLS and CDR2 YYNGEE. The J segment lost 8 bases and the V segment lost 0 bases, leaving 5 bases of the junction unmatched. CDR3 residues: CASSVAGLAGDGTQYF. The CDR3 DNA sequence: TGTGCCAGCAGCGTAGCGGGACTAGCGGGGGATGGTACGCAGTATTTT.

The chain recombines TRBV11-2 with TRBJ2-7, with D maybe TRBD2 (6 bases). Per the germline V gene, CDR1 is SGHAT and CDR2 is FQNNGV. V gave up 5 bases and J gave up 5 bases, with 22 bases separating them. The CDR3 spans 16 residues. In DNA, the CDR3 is TGTGCCAGCAGCCGTGATGTAGGGACTCCCTTCGACGAGCAGTACTTC. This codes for CASSRDVGTPFDEQYF.

CDR3 sequence reads: CASTPQGTGELFF. The CDR3 region has the DNA TGTGCCAGCACCCCACAGGGCACCGGGGAGCTGTTTTTT. The chain has TRBV6-1 and TRBJ2-2; possible D gene TRBD1, 6 bases. Looked up from germline, CDR1 is MNHNS and CDR2 is SASEGT. Trimming took off 7 bases at V and 4 bases at J, with 10 bases between the two ends. The CDR3 has 13 residues.

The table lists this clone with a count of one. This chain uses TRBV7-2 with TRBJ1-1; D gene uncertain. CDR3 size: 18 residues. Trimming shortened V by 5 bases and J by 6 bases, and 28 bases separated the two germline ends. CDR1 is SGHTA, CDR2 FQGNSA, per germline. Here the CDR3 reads CASSASGMEDYLIAEAFF. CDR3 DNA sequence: TGTGCCAGCAGCGCTAGTGGTATGGAGGACTATTTAATCGCTGAAGCTTTCTTT.

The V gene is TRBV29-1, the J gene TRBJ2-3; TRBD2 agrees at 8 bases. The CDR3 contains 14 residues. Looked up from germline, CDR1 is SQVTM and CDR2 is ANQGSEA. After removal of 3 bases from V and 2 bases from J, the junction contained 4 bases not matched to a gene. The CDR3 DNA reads TGCAGCGTTGACATTAGCGGGGCCACAGATACGCAGTATTTT. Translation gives CSVDISGATDTQYF.

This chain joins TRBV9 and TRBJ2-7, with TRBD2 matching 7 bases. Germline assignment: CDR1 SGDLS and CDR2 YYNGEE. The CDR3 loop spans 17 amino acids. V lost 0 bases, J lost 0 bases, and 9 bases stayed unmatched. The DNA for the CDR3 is TGTGCCAGCAGCGTAGGTCTAGCGGTCCAAAGCTCCTACGAGCAGTACTTC. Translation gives CASSVGLAVQSSYEQYF.

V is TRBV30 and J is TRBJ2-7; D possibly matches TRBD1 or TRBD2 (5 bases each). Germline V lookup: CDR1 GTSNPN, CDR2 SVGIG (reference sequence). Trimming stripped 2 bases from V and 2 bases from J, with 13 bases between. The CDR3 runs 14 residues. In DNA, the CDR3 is TGTGCCTGGAGTCCGGGACCGATAGCCTACGAGCAGTACTTC. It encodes CAWSPGPIAYEQYF.